This entry lists 11 T cell receptor beta chains sequenced from one sample in a study of shared clonotypes between healthy human individuals. Sequenced by immunoSEQ multiplex PCR; TCRdb stores in-frame clones only, minus some. Here the sample spans some 2 million clones, about 95% being singletons. Naive-designated CD8 cells lacked CD45RO, were positively enriched for CCR7, and omitted terminally differentiated effector memory CD45RA+ cells. The sequencing sample was made of naive CD8+ T cells sorted from blood. The receptors come from a young man in good health.

V usage is TRBV7-6 and J usage is TRBJ1-2, with unresolved D. This CDR3 comprises 14 residues. The germline V gene encodes CDR1 SGHVS and CDR2 FNYEAQ. V was clipped by 2 bases and J by 0 bases, with 7 bases between them. The CDR3 here is CASSLYGPNYGYTF. The CDR3 region has the DNA TGTGCCAGCAGCTTATACGGGCCTAACTATGGCTACACCTTC.

This clone was seen only once. CDR3 bases: TGTGCCAGCAGTTTATCGACGGGGTTTGATTCACCCCTCCACTTT. Encoded protein: CASSLSTGFDSPLHF. The rearrangement joins TRBV28 to TRBJ1-6; D is ambiguous. Germline CDR1 and CDR2: MDHEN and SYDVKM. Trimming removed 1 base at V and 8 bases at J, with 12 bases between. The length of the CDR3 is 15 residues.

The chain couples TRBV29-1 to TRBJ2-1; 7 bases align to TRBD2. Losses at the gene ends were 5 bases for V and 6 bases for J; bases not matched to a gene: 7. CDR3 length: 13 residues. Germline assignment: CDR1 SQVTM and CDR2 ANQGSEA. The chain's CDR3 is CSVWGLSGNEQFF. CDR3 DNA: TGCAGCGTTTGGGGACTATCCGGCAATGAGCAGTTCTTC.

The CDR3 region has the DNA TGTGCCAGCAGTTTTGGGAGTTTGTCTAATTCACCCCTCCACTTT. This codes for CASSFGSLSNSPLHF. J is TRBJ1-6 and V is TRBV27, with unresolved D. The CDR3 is 15 amino acids. The germline V and J ends were trimmed by 3 bases and 6 bases, with 12 bases remaining between them. Germline CDR1 MNHEY, CDR2 SMNVEV (reference sequence).

The V call is TRBV5-5, the J call TRBJ2-7, with TRBD1 as a possible D gene (5 bases). V shed 0 bases and J shed 4 bases, with 14 bases lying between them. Germline lookup yields CDR1 SGHKS and CDR2 YYEKEE (reference sequence). This CDR3 has 15 residues. This CDR3 reads CASSLEQGRAYEQYF. CDR3 DNA: TGTGCCAGCAGCTTGGAGCAGGGTCGGGCGTACGAGCAGTACTTC.

The V gene is TRBV18, the J gene TRBJ1-1, with 10 positions matching TRBD1. The CDR3 contains 18 residues. CDR1 is KGHSH, CDR2 LQKENI, per germline. The J segment lost 2 bases and the V segment lost 1 base, leaving 10 bases of the junction unmatched. The DNA for the CDR3 is TGTGCCAGCTCACCACGATTTGGGACAGGGGAGGGAAACACTGAAGCTTTCTTT. Translation gives CASSPRFGTGEGNTEAFF.

This clone was recorded only once. V usage is TRBV5-6 and J usage is TRBJ2-5, with D unclear. Germline-derived CDR1 and CDR2 are SGHDT and YYEEEE. Trimming removed 1 base at V and 1 base at J, with 8 bases between. The CDR3 consists of 14 residues. The CDR3 nucleotides are TGTGCCAGCAGCTTGAGATGGTCCCAAGAGACCCAGTACTTC. As protein: CASSLRWSQETQYF.

The V gene is TRBV19, the J gene TRBJ2-1, with D possibly called TRBD1 or TRBD2 (5 bases each). The CDR3 totals 15 residues. Trimming removed 2 bases from V and 4 bases from J, with 12 bases in between. Germline CDR1 reads LNHDA; CDR2 reads SQIVND (reference sequence). The CDR3 DNA reads TGTGCCAGTAGTATACTGTGGGGGATTTACAATGAGCAGTTCTTC. Translated, it gives CASSILWGIYNEQFF. The whole variable domain, filled in from reference TRBV19 and TRBJ2-1, reads DGGITQSPKYLFRKEGQNVTLSCEQNLNHDAMYWYRQDPGQGLRLIYYSQIVNDFQKGDIAEGYSVSREKKESFPLTVTSAQKNPTAFYLCASSILWGIYNEQFFGPGTRLTVL.

The V gene is TRBV11-2, the J gene TRBJ2-5, with a tentative D call TRBD1 (6 bases). The J call may be wrong; the DNA end is better matched by TRBJ2-7. This CDR3 region has 14 residues. Per the germline V gene, CDR1 is SGHAT and CDR2 is FQNNGV. CDR3: CASSHPGQNYEQYF. CDR3 coding DNA: TGTGCCAGCAGCCACCCCGGACAGAACTACGAGCAGTACTTC.

This chain links TRBV5-1 with TRBJ1-6, with a possible D match to TRBD1 (6 bases). Trimming removed 1 base at V and 7 bases at J, with 18 bases between. The CDR3 extends over 17 amino acids. Germline V gene data show CDR1 as SGHRS and CDR2 as YFSETQ. The CDR3 DNA follows: TGCGCCAGCAGCTTGACCGAAACAGGGTGGGTCAATTCACCCCTCCACTTT. Translating gives CASSLTETGWVNSPLHF.

The chain joins TRBV13 to TRBJ1-1; D may be TRBD1 (5 bases). The CDR3 has 13 amino acids. Trimming shortened V by 5 bases and J by 4 bases, and 11 bases separated the two germline ends. Germline V gene lookup returns CDR1 PRHDT and CDR2 FYEKMQ (reference sequence). The CDR3 sequence: CASSKAGVTEAFF. In DNA form, the CDR3 reads TGTGCCAGCAGCAAGGCGGGGGTCACTGAAGCTTTCTTT.